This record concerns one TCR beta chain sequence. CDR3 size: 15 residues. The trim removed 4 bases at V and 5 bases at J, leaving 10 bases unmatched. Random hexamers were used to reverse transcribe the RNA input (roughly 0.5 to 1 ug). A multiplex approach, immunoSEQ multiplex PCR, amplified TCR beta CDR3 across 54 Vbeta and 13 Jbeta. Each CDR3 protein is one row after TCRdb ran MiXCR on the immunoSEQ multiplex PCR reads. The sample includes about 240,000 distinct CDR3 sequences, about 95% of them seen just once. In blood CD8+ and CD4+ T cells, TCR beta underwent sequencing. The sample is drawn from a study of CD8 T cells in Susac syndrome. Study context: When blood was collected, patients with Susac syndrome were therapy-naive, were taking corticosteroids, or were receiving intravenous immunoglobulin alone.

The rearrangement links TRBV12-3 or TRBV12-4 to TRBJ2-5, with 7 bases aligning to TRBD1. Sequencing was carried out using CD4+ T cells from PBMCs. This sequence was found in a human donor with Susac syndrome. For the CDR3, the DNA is TGTGCCAGCAGTTCTGACAGGGCGGCTTGGGAGACCCAGTACTTC. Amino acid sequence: CASSSDRAAWETQYF.